This entry lists 25 T cell receptor beta chains sequenced from one sample in a study of T cell responses to AZD1222 COVID-19 vaccine (dated by TCRdb to the early 2020s). The label giving this sample's time point can be read as: about 28 days (+/-7) after the second vaccine dose. Library method: the immunoSEQ multiplex PCR assay. TCRdb retrieved this table from immuneACCESS and kept in-frame rearrangements only. Not all clones are present; in checked studies, unresolved V genes account for under half, and no reason is known for the remainder. Counted in this sample were fewer than 120,000 clones; about 94% of them appeared once. The biggest ten clones account for 2.5% to 3.5% of the sample. This sample comprised peripheral blood, obtained 28 days after the second AZD1222 dose. The receptors were sampled from an adult who received the AZD1222 COVID-19 vaccine.

The chain joins TRBV12-3 or TRBV12-4 to TRBJ1-1; D might be TRBD1 (5 bases). Trimming stripped 7 bases from V and 6 bases from J, with 15 bases between. CDR3 length: 13 residues. CDR3 DNA: TGTGCCAGCACCAAACTCGGGGGGTCTGAAGCTTTCTTT. Protein product: CASTKLGGSEAFF.

V and J are TRBV7-9 and TRBJ1-2; D is unclear. The V and J ends lost 2 bases and 2 bases respectively, with 6 bases between them. From germline, CDR1 is SEHNR and CDR2 FQNEAQ (reference sequence). CDR3 length: 13 amino acids. CDR3 loop: CASSLSANYGYTF. In DNA, the CDR3 is TGTGCCAGCAGCTTATCGGCAAACTATGGCTACACCTTC.

The chain links TRBV7-9 to TRBJ1-3; 7 nucleotides align to TRBD1. Germline V lookup: CDR1 SEHNR, CDR2 FQNEAQ (reference sequence). There are 16 residues in the CDR3. V lost 6 bases to trimming and J lost 4 bases; unmatched junction nucleotides: 12. In DNA, the CDR3 is TGTGCCAGCAGAGATACGTCCCCAGGGGGAGGAAACACCATATATTTT. As protein: CASRDTSPGGGNTIYF.

This chain joins TRBV5-6 and TRBJ2-2, with D possibly TRBD1 on 5 matching bases. Germline V lookup: CDR1 SGHDT, CDR2 YYEEEE. The CDR3 is made up of 16 amino acids. V lost 0 bases to trimming and J lost 3 bases, with 12 bases between them. Here the CDR3 reads CASSLATVHYTGELFF. In DNA, the CDR3 is TGTGCCAGCAGCTTGGCGACAGTCCACTACACCGGGGAGCTGTTTTTT.

The rearrangement uses TRBV7-9 and TRBJ1-2; D unclear. The V and J ends lost 5 bases and 6 bases respectively, with 19 bases between them. There are 15 residues in the CDR3. Germline CDR1 SEHNR, CDR2 FQNEAQ (reference sequence). The CDR3 DNA sequence: TGTGCCAGCAGCGCAACGGCATGGAGGGTGAATGGCTACACCTTC. Protein sequence: CASSATAWRVNGYTF.

This sequence joins TRBV5-1 and TRBJ1-2; D is perhaps TRBD1 (5 bases). CDR1 and CDR2 from the germline V gene are SGHRS and YFSETQ. The CDR3 has 16 residues. Trimming cost V 5 bases and J 0 bases, with 17 bases left between them. The CDR3 DNA reads as TGCGCCAGCAGTCTCGGGGACGCCCTGACTAACTATGGCTACACCTTC. Amino acids: CASSLGDALTNYGYTF.

Details on this clone: Other nucleotide sequences from this sample produce the same CDR3. The chain links TRBV5-6 to TRBJ1-5; the match to TRBD1 covers 7 bases. The germline CDR1 and CDR2 sequences are SGHDT and YYEEEE. J gave up 7 bases and V 0 bases, and 4 bases lay outside the gene matches. The CDR3 is made up of 14 amino acids. In nucleotides, the CDR3 is TGTGCCAGCAGCTTGGGGCAGGGGGGACAGCCCCAGCATTTT. Residues: CASSLGQGGQPQHF.

The rearrangement links TRBV4-2 to TRBJ2-5; 8 bases agree with TRBD1. Per the germline V gene, CDR1 is LGHNA and CDR2 is YNFKEQ. The CDR3 consists of 14 residues. V shed 2 bases and J 2 bases; nucleotides not matched to a gene: 1. CDR3 sequence reads: CASSQTGGQETQYF. The CDR3 DNA sequence: TGTGCCAGCAGCCAAACAGGGGGGCAAGAGACCCAGTACTTC.

DNA of the CDR3: TGTGCCAGCAGCCCGACTCTAGCGGGAGGCGGCAATGAGCAGTTCTTC. It specifies CASSPTLAGGGNEQFF. The J gene is TRBJ2-1, the V gene TRBV11-2, with 11 bases identical to TRBD2. V trimming: 5 bases; J trimming: 6 bases; junction bases outside the gene matches: 9. In germline, CDR1 is SGHAT, CDR2 FQNNGV. The CDR3 runs 16 residues.

The chain employs TRBV6-5 and TRBJ2-3; 12 bases map to TRBD1. With 2 bases clipped from V and 7 bases from J, the junction kept 7 bases outside the gene matches. The CDR3 has 16 amino acids. CDR1 and CDR2 from the germline V gene are MNHEY and SVGAGI. The CDR3 DNA reads as TGTGCCAGCAGTTACGGCGGGACAGGGGGCAGGAATACGCAGTATTTT. Its protein product is CASSYGGTGGRNTQYF.

The chain carries TRBV14 and TRBJ2-6, with D hard to call. The CDR3 sequence is 16 residues long. CDR1 is SGHDN and CDR2 is FVKESK in the germline V gene. V was shortened by 3 bases and J by 0 bases, with 9 bases between the two germline ends. The CDR3, as DNA: TGTGCCAGCAGCCACCCCCCCAGCTCTGGGGCCAACGTCCTGACTTTC. It codes for CASSHPPSSGANVLTF.

This chain uses TRBV19 with TRBJ2-5; the match to TRBD1 covers 8 bases. The CDR3 length is 15 residues. V trimming: 3 bases; J trimming: 4 bases; junction bases outside the gene matches: 7. Germline CDR1 LNHDA, CDR2 SQIVND (reference sequence). The CDR3: CASSIMGQDGETQYF. The CDR3 DNA sequence: TGTGCCAGTAGTATTATGGGACAGGATGGAGAGACCCAGTACTTC.

The chain recombines TRBV19 with TRBJ1-6, with D tentatively TRBD1 (6 bases). The CDR3 totals 14 residues. Germline CDR1 LNHDA, CDR2 SQIVND (reference sequence). Trimming cost V 4 bases and J 7 bases, with 11 bases left between them. For the CDR3, the DNA is TGTGCCAGTAGTAGCGACAGGAGCAATTCACCCCTCCACTTT. This codes for CASSSDRSNSPLHF.

The chain employs TRBV3-1 (or the pseudogene TRBV3-2) and TRBJ1-1; D gene uncertain. The germline V gene encodes CDR1 LGHDT and CDR2 YNNKEL (reference sequence). The V gene lost 2 bases and the J gene lost 3 bases, with 19 bases spanning the gap. The CDR3 has 17 residues. The CDR3 protein is CASSQQMYGFLYTEAFF. The CDR3 nucleotides are TGTGCCAGCAGCCAACAAATGTATGGATTCCTCTACACTGAAGCTTTCTTT.

The V call is TRBV4-1, the J call TRBJ1-1, with a possible D match to TRBD1 (5 bases). The CDR3 extends over 13 amino acids. The V end lost 0 bases, the J end lost 8 bases, and 10 bases lay between the germline ends. Germline loops: CDR1 MGHRA, CDR2 YSYEKL. For the CDR3, the DNA is TGCGCCAGCAGCCAAGATCTGACAGTGGAAGCTTTCTTT. Protein: CASSQDLTVEAFF.

This chain joins TRBV5-4 and TRBJ2-1; D gene ambiguous. The CDR3 consists of 13 residues. Between the trimmed V and J ends, which lost 2 bases and 6 bases, there was a span of 9 bases. Germline CDR1 SGHNT, CDR2 YYREEE (reference sequence). The CDR3 region is CASSFGVANEQFF. In DNA form, the CDR3 reads TGTGCCAGCAGCTTTGGGGTAGCCAATGAGCAGTTCTTC.

This clone was detected only once. V gene TRBV29-1 combines with J gene TRBJ1-2; D remains ambiguous. The CDR3 has 12 amino acids. Per the germline V gene, CDR1 is SQVTM and CDR2 is ANQGSEA. Between the trimmed V and J ends, which lost 4 bases and 4 bases, there was a span of 10 bases. The CDR3 nucleotides read TGCAGCGTTGCTCAGGACCTCTATGGCTACACCTTC. It is translated as CSVAQDLYGYTF.

The chain links TRBV7-9 to TRBJ1-2, with D perhaps TRBD1 (5 bases). V lost 5 bases, J lost 4 bases, and 17 bases lay in between. CDR1 and CDR2 (germline): SEHNR, FQNEAQ (reference sequence). The length of the CDR3 is 15 residues. The CDR3, as DNA: TGTGCCAGCAGCCATAATGGCAGGGAAAGCTATGGCTACACCTTC. This codes for CASSHNGRESYGYTF.

The chain links TRBV7-9 to TRBJ2-5; the match to TRBD2 covers 10 bases. Germline loops: CDR1 SEHNR, CDR2 FQNEAQ (reference sequence). CDR3 size: 15 residues. The ends lost 6 bases at V and 3 bases at J; junction bases unmatched: 7. The CDR3 region has the DNA TGTGCCAGCAGTCCGGGACTAGCGAGAGAAGAGACCCAGTACTTC. Protein: CASSPGLAREETQYF.

J is TRBJ1-1 and V is TRBV6-1, with no clear D. The germline CDR1 and CDR2 sequences are MNHNS and SASEGT. The CDR3 is made up of 13 amino acids. The V end lost 1 base, the J end lost 1 base, and 4 bases lay between the germline ends. CDR3 in amino acids: CASSEGPNTEAFF. CDR3 bases: TGTGCCAGCAGTGAAGGTCCGAACACTGAAGCTTTCTTT.

The rearrangement joins TRBV11-2 to TRBJ1-6; D unresolved. The CDR3 runs to 13 residues. Germline CDR1 is SGHAT and CDR2 is FQNNGV. V was cut by 5 bases and J by 7 bases, with 9 bases left in between. The CDR3 sequence is CASSLPRNSPLHF. In DNA form, the CDR3 reads TGTGCCAGCAGCCTACCTCGAAATTCACCCCTCCACTTT. The full variable domain, its missing parts supplied by reference TRBV11-2 and TRBJ1-6, is EAGVAQSPRYKIIEKRQSVAFWCNPISGHATLYWYQQILGQGPKLLIQFQNNGVVDDSQLPKDRFSAERLKGVDSTLKIQPAKLEDSAVYLCASSLPRNSPLHFGNGTRLTVT.

The chain employs TRBV5-6 and TRBJ1-6, with 9 bases fitting TRBD1. This CDR3 is built from 17 residues. The J segment lost 10 bases and the V segment lost 2 bases, leaving 13 bases of the junction unmatched. Germline V lookup: CDR1 SGHDT, CDR2 YYEEEE. As DNA, the CDR3 is TGTGCCAGCAGCTTTCACCCCGGGACAGGGTTGCGATCACCCCTCCACTTT. It yields the protein CASSFHPGTGLRSPLHF.

This chain connects TRBV5-4 to TRBJ1-1; no definite D call. CDR1 SGHNT and CDR2 YYREEE come from the germline V gene (reference sequence). The ends were cut back, 5 bases at V and 4 bases at J, with 6 bases in the middle. The CDR3 spans 11 residues. This CDR3 is CASRAGTEAFF. CDR3 DNA sequence: TGTGCCAGCAGAGCGGGCACTGAAGCTTTCTTT.

The chain joins TRBV13 to TRBJ2-2, with TRBD2 matching over 8 bases. The CDR3 consists of 14 residues. Germline V gene lookup returns CDR1 PRHDT and CDR2 FYEKMQ (reference sequence). Unmatched junction bases numbered 8, after V lost 4 bases and J lost 10 bases. The CDR3 DNA reads TGTGCCAGCAGCTCCGAGGTTAGCGGGACGGAGCTGTTTTTT. Its translation is CASSSEVSGTELFF.

V gene TRBV11-2 combines with J gene TRBJ1-6, with D maybe TRBD1 (6 bases). Germline CDR1 and CDR2: SGHAT and FQNNGV. Trimming removed 5 bases from V and 0 bases from J, with 14 bases in between. The CDR3 consists of 17 residues. The CDR3 DNA is TGTGCCAGCAGCCTCCGAGGGGGGGCCTCCTATAATTCACCCCTCCACTTT. Translated: CASSLRGGASYNSPLHF.